Listed below are T cell receptor beta chains from one sample, sequenced in a study of cytomegalovirus exposure and HLA in healthy donors. Clones were sequenced by immunoSEQ multiplex PCR, and TCRdb holds only the in-frame ones, with some missing. Among about 130,000 clones listed, 78% were seen once. The material sequenced was PBMCs. The source of these receptors is a young man in good health and CMV-seropositive. The CDR3 runs from the conserved cysteine through the conserved F or W. A D gene is named only where the DNA matches it firmly. Expanded clones are given a class, and other clones once, few, many or no size at all.

size	J	D	V	CDR3	DNA
NA	TRBJ2-3	NA	TRBV29-1	CSVEDWDSLSDTQYF	TGCAGCGTTGAAGATTGGGACTCCCTCTCAGATACGCAGTATTTT
NA	TRBJ2-5	NA	TRBV10-3	CATSGVWETQYF	TGTGCCACTTCCGGAGTCTGGGAGACCCAGTACTTC
NA	TRBJ1-5	TRBD1	TRBV5-1	CASSGFRGNQPQHF	TGCGCCAGCAGCGGATTCAGGGGGAATCAGCCCCAGCATTTT
once	TRBJ1-2	NA	TRBV21-1	CASSKASPRGYTF	TGTGCCAGCAGCAAAGCGAGTCCTAGGGGCTACACCTTC
NA	TRBJ1-1	TRBD1	TRBV30	CAGTGGLAEAFF	TGTGCCGGGACAGGGGGCTTAGCTGAAGCTTTCTTT
NA	TRBJ2-1	NA	TRBV7-3	CASSPLGGYNEQFF	TGTGCCAGCAGCCCTCTAGGTGGCTACAATGAGCAGTTCTTC
NA	TRBJ1-1	TRBD1	TRBV4-2	CASSQDLGTGEIEAFF	TGTGCCAGCAGCCAAGATCTCGGGACAGGTGAGATTGAAGCTTTCTTT
NA	TRBJ2-7	NA	TRBV9	CASSGRRDSYEQYF	TGTGCCAGCAGTGGGAGGCGGGACTCCTACGAGCAGTACTTC
few	TRBJ2-1	NA	TRBV7-6	CASSFSETAGQFF	TGTGCCAGCAGCTTTTCAGAAACGGCGGGGCAGTTCTTC
NA	TRBJ1-2	NA	TRBV5-6	CASSGADRLFTYGYTF	TGTGCCAGCAGCGGGGCGGACAGACTATTTACCTATGGCTACACCTTC
once	TRBJ1-1	NA	TRBV20-1	CSAMRNTEAFF	TGCAGTGCTATGCGGAACACTGAAGCTTTCTTT
NA	TRBJ2-7	NA	TRBV2	CASSEQVSRSEQYF	TGTGCCAGCAGTGAACAAGTCTCCAGGTCCGAGCAGTACTTC
NA	TRBJ2-7	NA	TRBV27	CASSGTSYEQYF	TGTGCCAGTAGTGGGACTTCCTACGAGCAGTACTTC